Below, one T cell receptor (beta chain) is given with its context. The CDR3 totals 15 residues. V gave up 4 bases and J gave up 4 bases; unmatched junction bases: 6. Germline V lookup: CDR1 SGHTA, CDR2 FQGTGA. Seattle-derived patients entered the study during active infection and were followed longitudinally. The sample belongs to a study of blood T cell repertoires in COVID-19. Study details: The United States, Italy and Spain provided the acute and convalescent COVID-19 samples. In each case, the material was cDNA or gDNA derived from T cells, B-cell-depleted T cells, or PBMCs.

Method: immunoSEQ multiplex PCR; TCRdb's copy keeps in-frame clones and lacks some. The data show roughly 180,000 clones, 80% to 85% seen once. Sequencing used peripheral blood. This sequence joins TRBV7-3 and TRBJ2-3, with TRBD2 matching over 9 bases. The sequence was collected from an elderly woman with COVID-19, enrolled during active disease. CDR3 in DNA: TGTGCCAGCAGCTCTTCCTTAGCGGGGGCAGATACGCAGTATTTT. Translating it yields CASSSSLAGADTQYF.